The source of this T cell receptor beta chain is a study of siplizumab effects on memory and regulatory T cells. Study results and caveats: Mappable alloreactive CD4+ clones were on average about 62% Treg-derived with siplizumab, under 30% in controls. Fewer alloreactive sequences mapped to unstimulated CD4+ memory cells under siplizumab.

The V end lost 8 bases, the J end lost 2 bases, and 13 bases lay between the germline ends. The CDR3 contains 14 residues. Germline V lookup: CDR1 SEHNR, CDR2 FQNEAQ (reference sequence). This clone was found once. Antigen unknown. TCRdb keeps only in-frame clones here, not all; method: immunoSEQ multiplex PCR. This table has 80,000 to 130,000 clones, roughly nine tenths appearing once. This sequence joins TRBV7-9 and TRBJ2-1, with D unresolved. This clonotype originated in a human donor in good health. Sequenced sample: Tregs sorted from blood. The CDR3 DNA is TGTGCCAGCTGCCCATATAGGACCTACAATGAGCAGTTCTTC. This sequence encodes CASCPYRTYNEQFF.